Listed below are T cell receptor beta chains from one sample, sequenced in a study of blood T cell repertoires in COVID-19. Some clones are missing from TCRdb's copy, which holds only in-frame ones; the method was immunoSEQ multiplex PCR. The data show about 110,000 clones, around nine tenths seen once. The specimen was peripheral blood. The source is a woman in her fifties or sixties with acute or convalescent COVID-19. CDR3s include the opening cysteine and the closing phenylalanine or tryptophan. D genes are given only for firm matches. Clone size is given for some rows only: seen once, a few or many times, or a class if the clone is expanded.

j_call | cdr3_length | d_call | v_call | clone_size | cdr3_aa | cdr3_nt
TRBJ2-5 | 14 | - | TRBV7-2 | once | CASSLRQAPGTQYF | TGTGCCAGCAGCTTAAGGCAGGCTCCTGGGACCCAGTACTTC
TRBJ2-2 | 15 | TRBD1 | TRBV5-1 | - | CASRSGTGNTGELFF | TGCGCCAGCAGGTCCGGGACAGGGAACACCGGGGAGCTGTTTTTT
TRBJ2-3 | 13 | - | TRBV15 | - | CATSRGAGDTQYF | TGTGCCACCAGCAGAGGGGCGGGAGATACGCAGTATTTT
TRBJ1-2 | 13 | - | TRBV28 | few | CASSFPRVDGYTF | TGTGCCAGCAGTTTTCCCAGGGTCGATGGCTACACCTTC
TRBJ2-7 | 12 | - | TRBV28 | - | CASSSGGYEQYF | TGTGCCAGCAGTTCCGGGGGCTACGAGCAGTACTTC
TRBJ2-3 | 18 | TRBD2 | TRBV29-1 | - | CSVVTAAGGPMSTDTQYF | TGCAGCGTTGTAACGGCAGCGGGAGGGCCTATGAGCACAGATACGCAGTATTTT
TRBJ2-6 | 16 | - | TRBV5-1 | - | CASSSGSGTGANVLTF | TGCGCCAGCAGCTCGGGGTCTGGGACTGGGGCCAACGTCCTGACTTTC
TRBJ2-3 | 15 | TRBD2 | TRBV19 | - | CASSMASGSVDTQYF | TGTGCCAGTAGTATGGCTAGCGGGAGTGTAGATACGCAGTATTTT
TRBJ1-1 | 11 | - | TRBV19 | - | CASSASGTPLF | TGTGCCAGTTCTGCATCCGGGACACCACTTTTT
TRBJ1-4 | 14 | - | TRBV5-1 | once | CASSLAGGNEKLFF | TGCGCCAGCAGCTTGGCTGGGGGGAATGAAAAACTGTTTTTT
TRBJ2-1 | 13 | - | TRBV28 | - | CASTPRAYNEQFF | TGTGCCAGCACCCCTCGCGCCTACAATGAGCAGTTCTTC
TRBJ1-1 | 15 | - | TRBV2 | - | CASRGFMQGSTEAFF | TGTGCCAGCAGGGGATTTATGCAGGGTAGTACTGAAGCTTTCTTT
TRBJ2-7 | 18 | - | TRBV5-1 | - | CASSLATAGLKTPYEQYF | TGCGCCAGCAGCTTGGCTACCGCCGGACTTAAGACCCCCTACGAGCAGTACTTC
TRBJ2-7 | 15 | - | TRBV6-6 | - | CASRPALATSYEQYF | TGTGCCAGCAGACCCGCACTAGCAACCTCCTACGAGCAGTACTTC
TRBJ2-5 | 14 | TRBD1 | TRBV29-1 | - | CSYGQGASGETQYF | TGCAGCTACGGACAGGGGGCGAGTGGGGAGACCCAGTACTTC
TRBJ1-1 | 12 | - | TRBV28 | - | CASSLRVSGAFF | TGTGCCAGCAGCCTTAGAGTGTCGGGGGCTTTCTTT
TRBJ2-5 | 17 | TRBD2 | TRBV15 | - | CATSSSRTSNFGETQYF | TGTGCCACCAGCAGCTCCCGGACTAGCAACTTTGGAGAGACCCAGTACTTC
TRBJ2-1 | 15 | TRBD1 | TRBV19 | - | CASSIPGTGVDEQFF | TGTGCCAGTAGTATACCCGGGACAGGGGTCGATGAGCAGTTCTTC
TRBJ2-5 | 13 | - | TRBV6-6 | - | CASSFTGQETQYF | TGTGCCAGCAGTTTTACAGGACAAGAGACCCAGTACTTC
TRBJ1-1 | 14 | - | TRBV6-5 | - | CASIPKTANTEAFF | TGTGCCAGCATCCCCAAGACAGCGAACACTGAAGCTTTCTTT
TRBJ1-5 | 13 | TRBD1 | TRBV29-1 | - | CSVRDSTDQPQHF | TGCAGCGTTCGGGACAGTACCGATCAGCCCCAGCATTTT
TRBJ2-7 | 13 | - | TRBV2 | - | CASSEDQTYEQYF | TGTGCCAGCAGTGAAGACCAGACCTACGAGCAGTACTTC
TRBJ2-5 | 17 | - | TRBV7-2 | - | CASSLGHTSQVRETQYF | TGTGCCAGCAGCTTGGGACATACTTCTCAAGTCAGGGAGACCCAGTACTTC
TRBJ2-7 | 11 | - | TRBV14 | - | CASSRSYEQYF | TGTGCCAGCAGCCGGAGTTACGAGCAGTACTTC
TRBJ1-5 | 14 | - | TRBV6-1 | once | CASSENAGHQPQHF | TGTGCCAGCAGTGAAAATGCGGGACATCAGCCCCAGCATTTT
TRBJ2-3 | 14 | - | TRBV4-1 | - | CASSQDPSTDTQYF | TGCGCCAGCAGCCAAGATCCTTCCACAGATACGCAGTATTTT
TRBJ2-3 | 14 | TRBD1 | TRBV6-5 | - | CASMTDRGTDTQYF | TGTGCCAGCATGACGGACAGGGGAACAGATACGCAGTATTTT
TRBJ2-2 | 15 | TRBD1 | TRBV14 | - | CASSQGQGNTGELFF | TGTGCCAGCAGCCAAGGACAGGGGAACACCGGGGAGCTGTTTTTT
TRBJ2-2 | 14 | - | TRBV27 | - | CASSLGGGIGELFF | TGTGCCAGCAGTTTAGGGGGGGGCATCGGGGAGCTGTTTTTT
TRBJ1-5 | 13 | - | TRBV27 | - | CASSLREDQPQHF | TGTGCCAGCAGTTTAAGGGAGGATCAGCCCCAGCATTTT
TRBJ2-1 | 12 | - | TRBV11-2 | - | CASSLYNNEQFF | TGTGCCAGCAGCTTATACAACAATGAGCAGTTCTTC